This TCR beta chain was found in a study of regulatory and conventional T cells in RAG deficiency. A word on this clone: The antigen is not known.

Conventional CD4+ T cells were sorted from blood as CD25-low CD127-high cells. General study results and limits: In Omenn syndrome, sorted "Tregs" may be peripherally activated cells. In Omenn syndrome, Treg and Tconv repertoires overlapped >85%.

Assay: immunoSEQ multiplex PCR; the TCRdb copy retains only in-frame clones and omits some. The repertoire holds about 30,000 clones, with roughly 96% as singletons. The sample also formed part of further work on regulatory T cells. Per that study: Amplification used 52 TRBV primers and 13 TRBJ primers.

The origin of this receptor is a human donor in good health. Sequencing was performed on CD25- CD4+ T cells sorted from blood.

CDR3 DNA sequence: TGTGCCAGCAGTGAATATAAAAACACAGATACGCAGTATTTT. Encoded protein: CASSEYKNTDTQYF. The genes are TRBV25-1 and TRBJ2-3; no firm D call. The V gene lost 0 bases and the J gene lost 2 bases, with 6 bases spanning the gap. This CDR3 is built from 14 residues. Germline V gives CDR1 MGHDK, CDR2 SYGVNS.